These 14 T cell receptor beta chains were all obtained from the same sample, sequenced in a study of vaccination effects on CD4 cells after COVID-19. No antigen is known for these receptors. Libraries were prepared by immunoSEQ multiplex PCR; TCRdb keeps only in-frame clonotypes and omits some of them. This table holds under 40,000 clones, approximately 82% found once. Expansion of antigen-specific CD4+ T cells with viral peptide pools was carried out by the ViraFEST assay before sequencing. Once cultured for approximately eleven days, the cells underwent separation to obtain CD4+ T cells. Each person got two doses of an mRNA SARS-CoV-2 vaccine, BNT162b2 or mRNA-1273. The material was CD4+ T cells from PBMCs cultured with HCoV-NL63 spike peptides, obtained after COVID-19 vaccination. The receptors shown here come from a human donor who received a COVID-19 vaccine. Some clones in this sample may be carry-over from other donors' samples.

The J gene is TRBJ2-2, the V gene TRBV18, with a possible D match to TRBD1 (6 bases). V lost 3 bases to trimming and J lost 0 bases, with 11 bases between them. The CDR3 contains 16 residues. CDR1 and CDR2 (germline): KGHSH, LQKENI. The CDR3 nucleotides read TGTGCCAGCTCACCCCCGACAGGAGCGAACACCGGGGAGCTGTTTTTT. This sequence encodes CASSPPTGANTGELFF.

This clone turned up a few times. J is TRBJ2-3 and V is TRBV19, with 10 bases aligning to TRBD2. With 4 bases clipped from V and 2 bases from J, the junction kept 3 bases outside the gene matches. The CDR3 runs 15 residues. CDR1 is LNHDA, CDR2 SQIVND, per germline (reference sequence). CDR3 protein: CASSSSGGTTDTQYF. The CDR3 DNA follows: TGTGCCAGTAGTAGTAGCGGGGGGACCACAGATACGCAGTATTTT.

This clone was seen only once. V is TRBV2 and J is TRBJ2-5; D is undetermined. The CDR3 runs 11 residues. Trimming took 8 bases from V and 0 from J, leaving 4 bases between them. Germline V lookup: CDR1 SNHLY, CDR2 FYNNEI. In DNA form, the CDR3 reads TGTGCCAGCGAGTACCAAGAGACCCAGTACTTC. Translated: CASEYQETQYF.

This clone was found a few times. V and J are TRBV7-2 and TRBJ1-6, with D possibly TRBD1 on 5 matching bases. With 8 bases removed from V and 10 bases from J, the gap between germline ends came to 15 bases. This CDR3 is 13 amino acids long. Per the germline V gene, CDR1 is SGHTA and CDR2 is FQGNSA. The CDR3 here is CASRRGMGSPLHF. The CDR3 DNA follows: TGTGCCAGCCGCCGGGGGATGGGGTCACCCCTCCACTTT.

The CDR3 DNA is TGTGCCAGCACCCGGCCGGGGGGCGACGAGCAGTACGTC. This gives the protein CASTRPGGDEQYV. The genes are TRBV2 and TRBJ2-7, with D maybe TRBD2 (7 bases). CDR1 is SNHLY, CDR2 FYNNEI, per germline. Between the trimmed V and J ends, which lost 7 bases and 5 bases, there was a span of 15 bases. The CDR3 has 13 residues.

The genes are TRBV7-2 and TRBJ2-2; 7 bases align to TRBD2. The J segment lost 0 bases and the V segment lost 8 bases, leaving 12 bases of the junction unmatched. The CDR3 runs to 17 residues. The germline CDR1 and CDR2 sequences are SGHTA and FQGNSA. CDR3 nucleotide sequence: TGTGCCAGCGGTTCCTCTACCCGGGGGGCGAACACCGGGGAGCTGTTTTTT. Translating gives CASGSSTRGANTGELFF.

The chain is built from TRBV28 and TRBJ2-3, with TRBD2 matching over 9 bases. The CDR3 spans 14 residues. Germline V lookup: CDR1 MDHEN, CDR2 SYDVKM. V was clipped by 3 bases and J by 5 bases; unmatched bases: 3. The CDR3 here is CASSLAGGRDTQYF. In nucleotides, the CDR3 is TGTGCCAGCAGTTTGGCGGGGGGGCGAGATACGCAGTATTTT.

The genes are TRBV12-3 or TRBV12-4 and TRBJ2-3; tentative D call: TRBD1 (5 bases). The CDR3 contains 13 residues. V shed 6 bases and J shed 6 bases, with 13 bases lying between them. The CDR3 coding sequence is TGTGCCAGCAGGGAAGGGGCCAGGGATACGCAGTATTTT. It translates to CASREGARDTQYF.

The CDR3 sequence is CATSDPRTDGETQYF. CDR3 coding DNA: TGTGCCACCAGTGATCCGAGGACGGACGGGGAGACCCAGTACTTC. V and J are TRBV24-1 and TRBJ2-5; D uncertain. The CDR3 sequence is 15 residues long. CDR1 and CDR2 from the germline V gene are KGHDR and SFDVKD. The V end lost 3 bases, the J end lost 5 bases, and 15 bases lay between the germline ends.

This chain links TRBV7-2 with TRBJ1-6; no clear D gene. The CDR3 has 16 amino acids. Between the trimmed V and J ends, which lost 1 base and 6 bases, there was a span of 13 bases. Germline V gives CDR1 SGHTA, CDR2 FQGNSA. CDR3 sequence reads: CASSLDGGRTNSPLHF. CDR3 sequence (DNA): TGTGCCAGCAGCTTAGACGGTGGCAGAACTAATTCACCCCTCCACTTT.

The chain employs TRBV9 and TRBJ2-2, with 7 bases that match TRBD1. The CDR3 is 15 residues long. The germline V gene encodes CDR1 SGDLS and CDR2 YYNGEE. V shed 3 bases and J 6 bases; nucleotides not matched to a gene: 8. The CDR3 DNA sequence: TGTGCCAGCAGCGATGGCAGGGGGATAGCCGGGGAGCTGTTTTTT. Residues: CASSDGRGIAGELFF.

This clone has just one count. V is TRBV2 and J is TRBJ2-5; 11 bases map to TRBD1. The CDR3 has 14 residues. Germline CDR1 SNHLY, CDR2 FYNNEI. J gave up 2 bases and V 5 bases, and 1 base lay outside the gene matches. Written as DNA, the CDR3 is TGTGCCAGCAGTCGGGACAGGGGGCAAGAGACCCAGTACTTC. Encoded protein: CASSRDRGQETQYF.

This clone has just one count. V usage is TRBV24-1 and J usage is TRBJ2-3; TRBD1 matches 9 bases. The V segment lost 4 bases and the J segment 6 bases; nucleotides outside the gene matches: 4. Germline V gene data show CDR1 as KGHDR and CDR2 as SFDVKD. The CDR3 contains 14 residues. DNA for the CDR3: TGTGCCACCAGTGACCCGGGACAGGGCGATACGCAGTATTTT. It codes for CATSDPGQGDTQYF.

The chain carries TRBV7-6 and TRBJ2-2, with D perhaps TRBD2 (5 bases). This CDR3 region has 12 residues. Germline CDR1 SGHVS, CDR2 FNYEAQ. V lost 8 bases, J lost 6 bases, and 10 bases lay in between. Here the CDR3 DNA reads TGTGCCAGCGGACTGGACGCCGGGGAGCTGTTTTTT. It translates to CASGLDAGELFF.